These 23 T cell receptor beta chains originate from one sample sequenced in a study of shared clonotypes between healthy human individuals (dated by TCRdb to about 2020). The receptor library was made with the immunoSEQ multiplex PCR assay. What TCRdb holds here is the immuneACCESS table cut down to in-frame rearrangements. Part of the clones is not present; checked against another copy, under half of the missing clones reflect an unresolved V gene, and the others are unexplained. This sample comprises fewer than 550,000 clones, about 75% of them detected only once. The ten largest clones represent around 13% of the sample. The sample consisted of PBMCs. All receptors come from a woman aged 40 to 50 in good health. Some clones in this sample may be carry-over from other donors' samples.

At least ten counts were recorded for this clone. J is TRBJ2-1 and V is TRBV6-5; D is perhaps TRBD2 (5 bases). The CDR3 has 12 amino acids. In germline, CDR1 is MNHEY, CDR2 SVGAGI. With 6 bases removed from V and 7 bases from J, the gap between germline ends came to 10 bases. The CDR3, as DNA: TGTGCCAGCAGGACGTCGGGGAATGAGCAGTTCTTC. The encoded protein is CASRTSGNEQFF.

The CDR3, as DNA: TGTGCCAGCAGTCCACCGGACGGCCTCTATGGCTACACCTTC. Translation gives CASSPPDGLYGYTF. V is TRBV28 and J is TRBJ1-2; D gene unclear. Per germline, CDR1 MDHEN and CDR2 SYDVKM. This CDR3 region has 14 residues. V lost 5 bases to trimming and J lost 4 bases, with 14 bases between them.

The chain carries TRBV2 and TRBJ1-1, with TRBD1 matching 7 bases. J lost 0 bases, V lost 9 bases, and 10 bases had no gene match. In germline, CDR1 is SNHLY, CDR2 FYNNEI. This CDR3 comprises 15 residues. The CDR3 reads CASERGRGMNTEAFF. In DNA form, the CDR3 reads TGTGCCAGTGAGAGGGGGCGAGGCATGAACACTGAAGCTTTCTTT.

J is TRBJ2-1 and V is TRBV27; D may correspond to TRBD1 or TRBD2 (5 bases each). CDR1 MNHEY and CDR2 SMNVEV come from the germline V gene (reference sequence). The CDR3 is 17 amino acids. V lost 5 bases and J 6 bases, leaving 23 bases between the germline ends. Here the CDR3 reads CASSKPTGTPSVNEQFF. For the CDR3, the DNA is TGTGCCAGCAGTAAACCGACCGGGACCCCCTCGGTCAATGAGCAGTTCTTC.

CDR3 residues: CASSFSPSGANVLTF. CDR3 nucleotides: TGTGCCAGCAGCTTCTCCCCCTCTGGGGCCAACGTCCTGACTTTC. The chain carries TRBV11-2 and TRBJ2-6; D not certain. V was pared by 3 bases and J by 0 bases, with 6 bases between. CDR3 length: 15 amino acids. Germline values: CDR1 SGHAT, CDR2 FQNNGV.

This chain connects TRBV29-1 to TRBJ2-3; 8 bases match TRBD2. Germline CDR1 is SQVTM and CDR2 is ANQGSEA. The CDR3 totals 13 residues. J was trimmed by 1 base and V by 6 bases; bases with no gene match: 3. CDR3 sequence reads: CSVAGEGTDTQYF. In nucleotides, the CDR3 is TGCAGCGTAGCGGGAGAAGGCACAGATACGCAGTATTTT.

J is TRBJ1-2 and V is TRBV7-2, with D possibly TRBD1 on 6 matching bases. CDR1 is SGHTA, CDR2 FQGNSA, per germline. V lost 5 bases to trimming and J lost 4 bases, with 11 bases between them. This CDR3 has 13 amino acids. The CDR3 here is CASSQDRRYGYTF. The CDR3, as DNA: TGTGCCAGCAGCCAAGACAGGCGCTATGGCTACACCTTC.

J is TRBJ2-1 and V is TRBV27; no reliable D call. Germline V gene lookup returns CDR1 MNHEY and CDR2 SMNVEV (reference sequence). CDR3 length equals 16 residues. V lost 0 bases and J lost 4, with 13 bases in between. The chain's CDR3 is CASSLSYGPSYNEQFF. In DNA form, the CDR3 reads TGTGCCAGCAGTTTATCGTACGGGCCCTCATACAATGAGCAGTTCTTC.

The chain couples TRBV7-9 to TRBJ2-3; the match to TRBD2 covers 8 bases. V trimming: 1 base; J trimming: 5 bases; junction bases outside the gene matches: 2. In germline, CDR1 is SEHNR, CDR2 FQNEAQ (reference sequence). This CDR3 is built from 14 residues. Written as DNA, the CDR3 is TGTGCCAGCAGCTTAGACGGGAGGGGAGATACGCAGTATTTT. This encodes CASSLDGRGDTQYF.

The chain is built from TRBV7-9 and TRBJ2-5; 10 bases line up with TRBD1. J lost 1 base, V lost 5 bases, and 10 bases had no gene match. CDR1 is SEHNR and CDR2 is FQNEAQ in the germline V gene (reference sequence). The CDR3 totals 17 residues. The CDR3 sequence is CASSPSPGTGAQETQYF. CDR3 in DNA: TGTGCCAGCAGCCCGAGTCCCGGGACAGGGGCCCAAGAGACCCAGTACTTC.

The chain is built from TRBV2 and TRBJ1-5, with no clear D. The CDR3 covers 15 residues. The germline CDR1 and CDR2 sequences are SNHLY and FYNNEI. Trimming pared 1 base from V and 5 bases from J, leaving 12 bases between. The CDR3 DNA follows: TGTGCCAGCAGTGAAGATCGCGGGTGGCATCAGCCCCAGCATTTT. It specifies CASSEDRGWHQPQHF. Full variable domain (missing parts from reference TRBV2 and TRBJ1-5): EPEVTQTPSHQVTQMGQEVILRCVPISNHLYFYWYRQILGQKVEFLVSFYNNEISEKSEIFDDQFSVERPDGSNFTLKIRSTKLEDSAMYFCASSEDRGWHQPQHFGDGTRLSIL.

This clone was recorded many times. The chain couples TRBV6-1 to TRBJ2-1; 7 bases are shared with TRBD2. This CDR3 contains 14 residues. Trimming cost V 5 bases and J 9 bases; bases outside gene matches: 10. Germline V gene sequence: CDR1 MNHNS, CDR2 SASEGT. Written as DNA, the CDR3 is TGTGCCAGCAGTACCACTACATCGGGGGGTGAGCAGTTCTTC. Translating gives CASSTTTSGGEQFF.

The chain employs TRBV27 and TRBJ2-1; TRBD2 matches at 10 bases. There are 16 residues in the CDR3. Germline-derived CDR1 and CDR2 are MNHEY and SMNVEV (reference sequence). The V and J ends lost 8 bases and 0 bases, in that order; junction bases with no gene match: 7. CDR3 DNA: TGTGCCAGCGTGGGACTAGCGAGACTCTCCTACAATGAGCAGTTCTTC. Protein product: CASVGLARLSYNEQFF.

CDR3 nucleotide sequence: TGCGCCAGCAGCTTACTAGCGGGGGCCTACAATGAGCAGTTCTTC. Translation: CASSLLAGAYNEQFF. The J gene is TRBJ2-1, the V gene TRBV5-1, with TRBD2 identical over 11 bases. CDR3 length: 15 residues. From germline, CDR1 is SGHRS and CDR2 YFSETQ. Trimming at V came to 2 bases and at J to 2 bases, leaving 0 bases not matched to a gene.

The V and J genes are TRBV25-1 and TRBJ1-1; tentative D call: TRBD1 (6 bases). The CDR3 has 16 residues. Deletions cut 4 bases from V and 2 bases from J, with 17 bases between. Germline V gene data show CDR1 as MGHDK and CDR2 as SYGVNS. In DNA form, the CDR3 reads TGTGCCAGCAGTGGCCCCGGGCCCGGGGGCAACACTGAAGCTTTCTTT. Its translation is CASSGPGPGGNTEAFF.

The V gene is TRBV5-6, the J gene TRBJ1-2, with D possibly being TRBD1 (6 bases). Trimming removed 4 bases from V and 1 base from J, with 17 bases in between. Per germline, CDR1 SGHDT and CDR2 YYEEEE. This CDR3 is built from 16 residues. CDR3 nucleotide sequence: TGTGCCAGCAGCCTGACAGGTACCCTAAATAACTATGGCTACACCTTC. This sequence encodes CASSLTGTLNNYGYTF.

This clone was observed a few times. The rearrangement joins TRBV28 to TRBJ1-2, with TRBD1 as a possible D gene (5 bases). The CDR3 has 11 residues. Trimming removed 11 bases at V and 3 bases at J, with 10 bases between. The germline V gene has CDR1 MDHEN and CDR2 SYDVKM. CDR3 nucleotides: TGTGCCTCCGGGGCAGACTATGGCTACACCTTC. Encoded protein: CASGADYGYTF.

This clone was recorded a few times. The rearrangement links TRBV5-4 to TRBJ1-1; D is perhaps TRBD1 (5 bases). Germline assignment: CDR1 SGHNT and CDR2 YYREEE (reference sequence). V was trimmed by 0 bases and J by 1 base, leaving 10 bases between them. The CDR3 has 15 residues. As DNA, the CDR3 is TGTGCCAGCAGCTTGGTAGGGACGGCGAACACTGAAGCTTTCTTT. Its translation: CASSLVGTANTEAFF.

J is TRBJ1-1 and V is TRBV6-6; a weak D match, TRBD1 (5 bases). Germline V gene data show CDR1 as MNHNY and CDR2 as SVGAGI (reference sequence). This CDR3 comprises 14 residues. V was pared by 4 bases and J by 1 base, with 10 bases between. CDR3: CASSSWGGNTEAFF. The CDR3 coding sequence is TGTGCCAGCAGTTCCTGGGGGGGGAACACTGAAGCTTTCTTT.

This clone was seen a handful of times. The V gene is TRBV7-6, the J gene TRBJ1-3; D not resolved. Germline CDR1 is SGHVS and CDR2 is FNYEAQ. CDR3 length equals 13 residues. Deletions cut 0 bases from V and 0 bases from J, with 0 bases between. This chain's CDR3 is CASSLASGNTIYF. CDR3 coding DNA: TGTGCCAGCAGCTTAGCCTCTGGAAACACCATATATTTT.

This clone was detected only once. The rearrangement uses TRBV20-1 and TRBJ2-7, with unresolved D. Germline CDR1 reads DFQATT; CDR2 reads SNEGSKA (reference sequence). The V gene lost 4 bases and the J gene lost 7 bases, with 11 bases spanning the gap. The length of the CDR3 is 11 residues. The CDR3 is CSAKAVREQYF. CDR3 DNA sequence: TGCAGTGCTAAGGCCGTGCGGGAGCAGTACTTC.

The chain carries TRBV7-9 and TRBJ1-1; no clear D gene. CDR3 length equals 13 residues. V lost 2 bases, J lost 5 bases, and 9 bases lay in between. Germline values: CDR1 SEHNR, CDR2 FQNEAQ (reference sequence). CDR3 loop: CASSLTPETEAFF. The CDR3 DNA follows: TGTGCCAGCAGCTTAACCCCGGAGACTGAAGCTTTCTTT.

The rearrangement joins TRBV6-5 to TRBJ2-1, with no clear D. Germline V gene data show CDR1 as MNHEY and CDR2 as SVGAGI. The CDR3 consists of 13 residues. Trimming cost V 5 bases and J 13 bases, with 18 bases left between them. The CDR3: CASSTTGRREQFF. For the CDR3, the DNA is TGTGCCAGCAGTACTACGGGCAGAAGAGAACAGTTCTTC.